Sequencing of this TCR beta chain was carried out in a study of identical twins. General study results and limits: Diverse VJ usage suggested most zero-insertion clonotypes were not invariant T cells. Twin pairs' shared out-of-frame alpha sequences were enriched in low generation probability.

Template switching introduced a universal primer site, and the cDNA bore unique molecular identifiers. TCRdb re-called the 5' RACE reads with MiXCR, one entry per CDR3 protein. The sample has approximately 690,000 distinct CDR3 sequences; 5.5% to 7.5% are singletons. At least ten counts were recorded for this clonotype. Antigen: not known. V lost 2 bases and J lost 0, with 8 bases in between. Germline V lookup: CDR1 MNHEY, CDR2 SVGAGI. The CDR3 has 15 amino acids. This rearrangement joins TRBV6-5 to TRBJ2-1, with D perhaps assigned TRBD1 or TRBD2 (6 bases each). This clonotype was obtained from a man younger than 30 in good health. The specimen was naive T cells sorted from blood. CDR3 DNA sequence: TGTGCCAGCAGTTACGGGGGGCTCTCCTACAATGAGCAGTTCTTC. It encodes CASSYGGLSYNEQFF.